This T cell receptor (beta chain) was sequenced for a study of T cell clonotyping in hematopoietic cell transplantation. Germline CDR1 and CDR2: SGHAT and FQNNGV. The germline V and J ends were trimmed by 5 bases and 8 bases, with 15 bases remaining between them. This CDR3 region has 13 residues. Sequencing used immunoSEQ multiplex PCR; TCRdb keeps in-frame clones, though not all of them. This sample yields some 30,000 clones, of which just over 90% are seen a single time; around 2% belongs to the top ten. Time point denoted: recipient sample about 28 days before transplant, after cytoreduction. Details on this clone: Its antigen is currently unknown.

Whole-study results and caveats: Higher Inverse Simpson Index values in graft donor and pretransplant recipient predicted broader posttransplant TCR diversity.

The origin of this receptor is a man aged 50 or older with acute myeloid leukemia. Some clones in this sample may be carry-over from other donors' samples. The J gene is TRBJ1-2, the V gene TRBV11-2; D is unclear. The sequencing here drew on peripheral blood mononuclear cells, taken before stem cell transplant. The CDR3 sequence: CASSPGSYRGYTF. The CDR3 region has the DNA TGTGCCAGCAGCCCGGGCTCTTATCGGGGCTACACCTTC.